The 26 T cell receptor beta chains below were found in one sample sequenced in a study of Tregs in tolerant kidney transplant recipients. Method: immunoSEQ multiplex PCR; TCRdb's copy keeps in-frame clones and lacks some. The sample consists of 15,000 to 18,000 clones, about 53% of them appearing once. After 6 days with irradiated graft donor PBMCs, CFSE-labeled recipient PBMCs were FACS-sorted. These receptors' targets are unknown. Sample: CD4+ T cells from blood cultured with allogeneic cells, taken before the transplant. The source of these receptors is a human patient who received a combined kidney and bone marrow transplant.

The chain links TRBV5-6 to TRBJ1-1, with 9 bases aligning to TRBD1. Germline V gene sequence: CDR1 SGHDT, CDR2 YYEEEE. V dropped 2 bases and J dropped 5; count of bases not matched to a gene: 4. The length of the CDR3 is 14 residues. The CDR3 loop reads CASSFNRGRTEAFF. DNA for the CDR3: TGTGCCAGCAGCTTTAACAGGGGGCGAACTGAAGCTTTCTTT.

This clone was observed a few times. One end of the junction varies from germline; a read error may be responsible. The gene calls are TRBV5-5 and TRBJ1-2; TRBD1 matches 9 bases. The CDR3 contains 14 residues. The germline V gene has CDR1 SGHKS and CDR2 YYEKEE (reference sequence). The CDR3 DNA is TGCGCCAGCAGCCCCAGCAGGGACAGGGTTGGCTACACCTTC. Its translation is CASSPSRDRVGYTF.

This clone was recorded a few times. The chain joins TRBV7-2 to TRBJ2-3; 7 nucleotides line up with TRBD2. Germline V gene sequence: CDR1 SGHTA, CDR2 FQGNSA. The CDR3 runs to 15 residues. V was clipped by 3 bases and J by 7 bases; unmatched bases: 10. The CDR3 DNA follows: TGTGCCAGCAGCTTCACCCGCGGGAGTAGTAATACGCAGTATTTT. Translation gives CASSFTRGSSNTQYF.

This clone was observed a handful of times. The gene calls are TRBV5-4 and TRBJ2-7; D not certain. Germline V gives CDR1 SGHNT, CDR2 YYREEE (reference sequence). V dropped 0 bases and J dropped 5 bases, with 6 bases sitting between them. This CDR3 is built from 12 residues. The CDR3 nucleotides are TGTGCCAGCAGCTTGGACTTCCACGAGCAGTACTTC. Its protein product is CASSLDFHEQYF.

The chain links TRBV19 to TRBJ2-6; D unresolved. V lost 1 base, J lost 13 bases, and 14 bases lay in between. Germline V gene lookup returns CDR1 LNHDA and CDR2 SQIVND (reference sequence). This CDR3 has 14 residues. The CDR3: CASSIGPGGKVLTF. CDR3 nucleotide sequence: TGTGCCAGTAGTATAGGGCCCGGCGGCAAGGTCCTGACTTTC.

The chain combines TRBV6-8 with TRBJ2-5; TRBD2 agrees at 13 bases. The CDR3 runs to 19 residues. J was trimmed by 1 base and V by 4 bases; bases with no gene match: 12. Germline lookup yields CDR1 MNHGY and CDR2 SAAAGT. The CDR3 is CASSLRLAGGRVLQETQYF. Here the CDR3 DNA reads TGTGCCAGCAGTTTGAGACTAGCGGGGGGCCGGGTTCTCCAAGAGACCCAGTACTTC.

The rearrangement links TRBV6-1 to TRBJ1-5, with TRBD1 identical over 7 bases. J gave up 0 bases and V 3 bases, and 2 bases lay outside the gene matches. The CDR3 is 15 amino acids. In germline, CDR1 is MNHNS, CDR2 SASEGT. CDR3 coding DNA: TGTGCCAGCAGTGACAGGGGGTATAGCAATCAGCCCCAGCATTTT. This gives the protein CASSDRGYSNQPQHF.

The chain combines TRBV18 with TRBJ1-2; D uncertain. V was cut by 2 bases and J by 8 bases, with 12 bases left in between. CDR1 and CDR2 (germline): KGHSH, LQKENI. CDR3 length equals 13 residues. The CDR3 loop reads CASSPNSLLGYTF. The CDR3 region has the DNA TGTGCCAGCTCACCAAACAGCCTTCTCGGCTACACCTTC.

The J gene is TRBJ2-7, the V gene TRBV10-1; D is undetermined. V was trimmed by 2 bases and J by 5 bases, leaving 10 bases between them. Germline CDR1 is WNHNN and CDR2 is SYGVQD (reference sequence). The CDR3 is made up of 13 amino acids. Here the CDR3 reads CASSERRSDEQYF. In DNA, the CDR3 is TGCGCCAGCAGTGAGAGGAGATCGGACGAGCAGTACTTC.

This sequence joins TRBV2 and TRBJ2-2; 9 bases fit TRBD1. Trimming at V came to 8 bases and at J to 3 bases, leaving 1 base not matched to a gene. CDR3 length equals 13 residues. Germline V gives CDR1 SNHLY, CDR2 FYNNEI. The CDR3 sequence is CASGDRDTGELFF. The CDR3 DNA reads TGTGCCAGCGGGGACAGGGACACCGGGGAGCTGTTTTTT.

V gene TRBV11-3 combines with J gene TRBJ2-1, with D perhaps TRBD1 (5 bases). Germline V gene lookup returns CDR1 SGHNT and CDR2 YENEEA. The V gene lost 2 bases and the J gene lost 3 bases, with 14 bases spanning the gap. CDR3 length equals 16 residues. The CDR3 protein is CASSLRGRWVYNEQFF. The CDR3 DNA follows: TGTGCCAGCAGCTTAAGGGGCCGGTGGGTCTACAATGAGCAGTTCTTC.

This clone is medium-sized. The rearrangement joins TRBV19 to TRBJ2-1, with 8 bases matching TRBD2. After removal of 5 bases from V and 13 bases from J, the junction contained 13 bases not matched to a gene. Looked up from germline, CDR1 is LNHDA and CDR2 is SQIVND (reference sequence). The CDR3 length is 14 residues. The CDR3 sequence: CASSPGTSPFGQFF. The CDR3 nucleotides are TGTGCCAGTAGTCCCGGGACTAGTCCTTTTGGTCAGTTCTTC.

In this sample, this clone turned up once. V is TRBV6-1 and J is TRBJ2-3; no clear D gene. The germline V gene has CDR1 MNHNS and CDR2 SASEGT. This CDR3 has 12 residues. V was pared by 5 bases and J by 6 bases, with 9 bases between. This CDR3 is CASSPLLDTQYF. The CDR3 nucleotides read TGTGCCAGCAGTCCCCTTTTGGATACGCAGTATTTT.

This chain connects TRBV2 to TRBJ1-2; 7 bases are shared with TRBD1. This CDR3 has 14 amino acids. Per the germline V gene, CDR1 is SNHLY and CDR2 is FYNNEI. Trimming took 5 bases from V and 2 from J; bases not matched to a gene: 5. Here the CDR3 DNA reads TGTGCCAGCAGTTCCCCGACAGGGAACTATGGCTACACCTTC. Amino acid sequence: CASSSPTGNYGYTF.

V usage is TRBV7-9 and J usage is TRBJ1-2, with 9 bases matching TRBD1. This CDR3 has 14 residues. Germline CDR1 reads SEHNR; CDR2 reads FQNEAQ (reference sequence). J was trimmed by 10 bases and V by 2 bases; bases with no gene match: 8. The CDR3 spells CASSLPGTGWNYTF. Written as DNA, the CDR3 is TGTGCCAGCAGCTTACCCGGGACAGGGTGGAACTACACCTTC.

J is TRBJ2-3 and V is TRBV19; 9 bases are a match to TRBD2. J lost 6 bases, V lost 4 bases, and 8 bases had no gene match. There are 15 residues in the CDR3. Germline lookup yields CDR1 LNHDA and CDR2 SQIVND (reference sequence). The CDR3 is CASSNWRGGPDTQYF. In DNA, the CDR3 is TGTGCCAGTAGTAACTGGCGGGGGGGCCCTGATACGCAGTATTTT.

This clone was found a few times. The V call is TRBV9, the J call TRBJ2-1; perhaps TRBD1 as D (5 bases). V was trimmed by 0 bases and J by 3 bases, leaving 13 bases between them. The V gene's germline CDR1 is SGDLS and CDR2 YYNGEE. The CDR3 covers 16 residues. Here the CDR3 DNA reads TGTGCCAGCAGCGTAGAGGGGAACAGCGTCTACAATGAGCAGTTCTTC. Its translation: CASSVEGNSVYNEQFF.

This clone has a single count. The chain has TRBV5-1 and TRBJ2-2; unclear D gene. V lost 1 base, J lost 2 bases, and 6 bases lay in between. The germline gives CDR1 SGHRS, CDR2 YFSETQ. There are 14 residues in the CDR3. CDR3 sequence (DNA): TGCGCCAGCAGCTTGTCTGTTAACACCGGGGAGCTGTTTTTT. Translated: CASSLSVNTGELFF.

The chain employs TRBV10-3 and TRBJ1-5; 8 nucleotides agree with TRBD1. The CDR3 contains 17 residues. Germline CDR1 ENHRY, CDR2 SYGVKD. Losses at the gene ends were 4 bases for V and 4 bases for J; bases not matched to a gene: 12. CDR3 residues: CAISVIPQGARNQPQHF. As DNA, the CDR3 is TGTGCCATCAGTGTCATCCCTCAGGGGGCGCGTAATCAGCCCCAGCATTTT.

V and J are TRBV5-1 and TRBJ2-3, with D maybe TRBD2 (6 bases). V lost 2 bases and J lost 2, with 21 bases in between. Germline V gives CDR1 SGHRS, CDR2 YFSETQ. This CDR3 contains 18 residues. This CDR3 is CASSLTPYGGWNTDTQYF. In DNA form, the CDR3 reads TGCGCCAGCAGCTTAACACCTTATGGAGGGTGGAACACAGATACGCAGTATTTT.

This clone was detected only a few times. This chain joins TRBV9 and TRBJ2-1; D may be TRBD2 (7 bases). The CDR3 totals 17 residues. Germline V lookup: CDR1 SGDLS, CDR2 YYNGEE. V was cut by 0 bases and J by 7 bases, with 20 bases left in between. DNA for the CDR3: TGTGCCAGCAGCGTAGCTGGGGGCGGGAGTCAAATGAATGAGCAGTTCTTC. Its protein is CASSVAGGGSQMNEQFF.

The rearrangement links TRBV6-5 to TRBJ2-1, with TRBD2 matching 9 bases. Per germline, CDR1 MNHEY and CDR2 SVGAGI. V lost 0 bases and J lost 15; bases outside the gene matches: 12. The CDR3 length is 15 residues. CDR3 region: CASSYSMYGGRAMFF. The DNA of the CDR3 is TGTGCCAGCAGTTACTCGATGTATGGCGGGAGGGCCATGTTCTTC.

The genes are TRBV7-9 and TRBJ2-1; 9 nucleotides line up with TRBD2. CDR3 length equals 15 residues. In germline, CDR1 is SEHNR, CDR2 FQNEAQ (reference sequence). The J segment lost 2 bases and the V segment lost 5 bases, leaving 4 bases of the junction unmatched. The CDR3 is CASSRGGGAYNEQFF. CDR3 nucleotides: TGTGCCAGCAGCCGGGGCGGGGGGGCCTACAATGAGCAGTTCTTC.

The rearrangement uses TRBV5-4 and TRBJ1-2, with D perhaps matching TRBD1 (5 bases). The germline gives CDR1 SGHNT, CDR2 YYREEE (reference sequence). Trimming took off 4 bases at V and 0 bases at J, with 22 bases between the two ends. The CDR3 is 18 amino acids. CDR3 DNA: TGTGCCAGCAGCCGCGTGGGACTTTACGGTGGGTCTAACTATGGCTACACCTTC. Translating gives CASSRVGLYGGSNYGYTF.

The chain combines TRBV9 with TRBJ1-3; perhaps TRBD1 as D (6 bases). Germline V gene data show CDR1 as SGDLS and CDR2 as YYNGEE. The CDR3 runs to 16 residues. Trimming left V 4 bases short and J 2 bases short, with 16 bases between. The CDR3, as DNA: TGTGCCAGCAGCAAACAGGGTTTCATCGCTGGAAACACCATATATTTT. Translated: CASSKQGFIAGNTIYF.

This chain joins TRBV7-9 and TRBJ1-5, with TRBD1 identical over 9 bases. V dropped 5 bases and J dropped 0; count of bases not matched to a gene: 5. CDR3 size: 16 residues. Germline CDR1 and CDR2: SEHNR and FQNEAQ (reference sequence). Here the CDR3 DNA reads TGTGCCAGCAGCCTTGGACAGGGGACTAGCAATCAGCCCCAGCATTTT. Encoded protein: CASSLGQGTSNQPQHF.